This TCR beta chain was sequenced for a study of a mutant IDH1 vaccine in newly diagnosed glioma. Study background: The start of vaccination came 4-6 weeks after radiotherapy alone, or with temozolomide cycles. Patients were pretreated with radiotherapy, temozolomide, or both, mostly both.

The CDR3 sequence is 13 residues long. The germline V and J ends were trimmed by 7 bases and 5 bases, with 17 bases remaining between them. Germline V lookup: CDR1 SQVTM, CDR2 ANQGSEA. Generated by immunoSEQ multiplex PCR, the TCRdb table keeps only in-frame clones and is missing some. In the table there are tens of thousands of clones, 75% to 90% of which are singletons. On this clone itself: Its antigen is currently unknown.

The time point here: week 23, last vaccination. Vaccine doses each comprised 300 ug of mutant IDH1 20-mer peptide, with topical imiquimod. Diagnosis in the donors showed new WHO grade 3 or 4 astrocytomas that were IDH1-mutant and ATRX-lost. Study-wide findings and caveats: Vaccine-induced immune responses occurred in approximately 93% of patients.

The TCR sequence derives from a man aged 40-49 years with glioma. V usage is TRBV29-1 and J usage is TRBJ1-2; D not resolved. The sequencing used PBMCs, collected from a glioma patient whose treatment included an IDH1 peptide vaccine. The CDR3 protein is CSAQDALEYGYTF. The CDR3 nucleotides read TGCAGCGCCCAGGACGCCCTCGAGTATGGCTACACCTTC.